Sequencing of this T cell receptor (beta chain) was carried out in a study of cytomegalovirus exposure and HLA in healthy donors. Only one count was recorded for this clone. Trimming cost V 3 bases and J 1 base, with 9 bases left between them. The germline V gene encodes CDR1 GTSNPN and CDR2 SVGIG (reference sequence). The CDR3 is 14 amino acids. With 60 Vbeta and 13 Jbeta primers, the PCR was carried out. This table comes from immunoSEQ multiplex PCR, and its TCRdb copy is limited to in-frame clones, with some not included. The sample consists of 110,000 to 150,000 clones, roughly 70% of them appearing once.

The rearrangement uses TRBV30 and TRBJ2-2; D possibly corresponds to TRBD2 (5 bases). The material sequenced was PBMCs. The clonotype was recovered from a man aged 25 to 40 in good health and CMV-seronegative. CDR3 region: CAWSVGGNTGELFF. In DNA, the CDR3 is TGTGCCTGGAGCGTCGGAGGGAACACCGGGGAGCTGTTTTTT.